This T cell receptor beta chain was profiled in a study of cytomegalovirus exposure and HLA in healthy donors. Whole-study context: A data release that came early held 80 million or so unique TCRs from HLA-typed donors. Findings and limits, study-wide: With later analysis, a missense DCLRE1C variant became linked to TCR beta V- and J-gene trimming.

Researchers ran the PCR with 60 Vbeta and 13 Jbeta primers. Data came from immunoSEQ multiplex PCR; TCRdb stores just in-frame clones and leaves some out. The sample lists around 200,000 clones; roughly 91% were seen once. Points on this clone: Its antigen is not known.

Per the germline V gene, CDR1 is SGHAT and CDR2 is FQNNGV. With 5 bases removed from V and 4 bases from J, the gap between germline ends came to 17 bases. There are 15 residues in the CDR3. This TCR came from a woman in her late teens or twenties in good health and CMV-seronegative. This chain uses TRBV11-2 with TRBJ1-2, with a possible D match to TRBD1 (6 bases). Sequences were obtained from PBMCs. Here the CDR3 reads CASSPTWDTSYGYTF. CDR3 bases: TGTGCCAGCAGCCCTACTTGGGACACCAGCTATGGCTACACCTTC.